This T cell receptor (beta chain) appears in the sequencing data of a study of human T cells and chemical hapten exposure. Points from the study as a whole: The presence of alopecia in the donors means their immune response may differ from healthy people's. Patch test score rose with PT1 expanded TCR count, significant at thresholds 8, 16 and 32, not 4. TCRs whose frequency exceeded 1 in 1000 remained the same following DPC sensitization.

Regarding this clonotype: What it recognizes is unknown.

This CDR3 comprises 14 residues. CDR1 and CDR2 from the germline V gene are SGHNT and YYREEE (reference sequence). The ends were cut back, 0 bases at V and 0 bases at J, with 6 bases in the middle. TCRdb re-called the RACE reads with MiXCR, one entry per CDR3 protein. Seen here are about 82,000 distinct CDR3 sequences, around 13% observed once, and the top ten hold 5.7%. Noted time point: patch test 3, about 24 weeks after DPC sensitization. The treatment was: therapeutic diphenylcyclopropenone sensitization with weekly scalp DPC. Drawing of blood took place ahead of applying each patch test. The TCR comes from a woman between 50 and 59 years old with alopecia areata. Some clones in this sample may be carry-over from other donors' samples. Sample: whole blood, taken in connection with sensitization to the hapten diphenylcyclopropenone (DPC). The chain recombines TRBV5-4 with TRBJ1-1; D not certain. In DNA form, the CDR3 reads TGTGCCAGCAGCTTGGAAGCCATGAACACTGAAGCTTTCTTT. The encoded protein is CASSLEAMNTEAFF.